The 9 T cell receptor beta chains listed next were all sequenced from one sample in a study of blood T cell repertoires in COVID-19. Assay: immunoSEQ multiplex PCR; the TCRdb copy retains only in-frame clones and omits some. This sample has almost 85,000 clones, with around 89% found just once. Sequencing input: PBMCs or T cells enriched from blood (not recorded which). These receptors were obtained from a woman aged 50 to 65 with acute COVID-19.

This CDR3 is CASSQSKWRGSRYEQYF. CDR3 coding DNA: TGCGCCAGCAGCCAATCTAAATGGAGGGGAAGTCGCTACGAGCAGTACTTC. The chain couples TRBV4-3 to TRBJ2-7; the D gene is possibly TRBD2 (6 bases). The CDR3 totals 17 residues. The V end was cut by 2 bases, the J end by 3 bases, with 20 bases between. Per the germline V gene, CDR1 is LGHNA and CDR2 is YSLEER.

The chain joins TRBV5-1 to TRBJ2-1; 10 bases agree with TRBD2. Trimming took 3 bases from V and 3 from J; bases not matched to a gene: 9. There are 17 residues in the CDR3. Germline V CDR1 and CDR2: SGHRS, YFSETQ. CDR3 sequence: CASSSWASGRIYNEQFF. For the CDR3, the DNA is TGCGCCAGCAGCTCGTGGGCTAGCGGGAGAATCTACAATGAGCAGTTCTTC.

V usage is TRBV5-1 and J usage is TRBJ1-6; D remains ambiguous. Trimming left V 0 bases short and J 7 bases short, with 20 bases between. This CDR3 has 18 amino acids. The V gene's germline CDR1 is SGHRS and CDR2 YFSETQ. As DNA, the CDR3 is TGCGCCAGCAGCTTGGAAGACCGAAACGGCCCTAGGAATTCACCCCTCCACTTT. It yields the protein CASSLEDRNGPRNSPLHF.

The gene calls are TRBV6-5 and TRBJ1-1; D call uncertain. Trimming cost V 7 bases and J 5 bases, with 17 bases left between them. The CDR3 runs 14 residues. The germline V gene encodes CDR1 MNHEY and CDR2 SVGAGI. Here the CDR3 reads CASILSHGRTEAFF. The CDR3 nucleotides are TGTGCCAGCATCCTTAGCCACGGGAGGACTGAAGCTTTCTTT.

V is TRBV25-1 and J is TRBJ1-2, with 7 positions matching TRBD1. Losses at the gene ends were 3 bases for V and 4 bases for J; bases not matched to a gene: 2. The CDR3 covers 13 residues. Germline V gene sequence: CDR1 MGHDK, CDR2 SYGVNS. The CDR3 spells CASSDPGGYGYTF. The CDR3 DNA reads TGTGCCAGCAGTGATCCAGGGGGCTATGGCTACACCTTC.

In this sample, this clone turned up once. This sequence joins TRBV18 and TRBJ1-2, with D possibly matching TRBD1 (6 bases). This CDR3 region has 15 residues. Per germline, CDR1 KGHSH and CDR2 LQKENI. The V and J ends lost 0 bases and 0 bases respectively, with 8 bases between them. CDR3 protein: CASSPPGTTNYGYTF. In nucleotides, the CDR3 is TGTGCCAGCTCACCACCCGGGACAACTAACTATGGCTACACCTTC.

This clone occurred once. This rearrangement joins TRBV6-5 to TRBJ1-2; 10 bases are shared with TRBD1. The length of the CDR3 is 15 residues. V dropped 7 bases and J dropped 4; count of bases not matched to a gene: 9. From germline, CDR1 is MNHEY and CDR2 SVGAGI. The CDR3 region has the DNA TGTGCCAGCATCCAGACCGGGACAGGGGTCTATGGCTACACCTTC. This encodes CASIQTGTGVYGYTF.

The chain links TRBV5-1 to TRBJ1-1, with TRBD1 identical over 7 bases. Germline values: CDR1 SGHRS, CDR2 YFSETQ. The V segment lost 0 bases and the J segment 4 bases; nucleotides outside the gene matches: 6. This CDR3 has 15 residues. CDR3 amino acids: CASSLETGMATEAFF. The CDR3 bases are TGCGCCAGCAGCTTGGAGACAGGGATGGCCACTGAAGCTTTCTTT.

The chain carries TRBV2 and TRBJ1-6; D uncertain. Trimming removed 5 bases at V and 7 bases at J, with 12 bases between. CDR1 SNHLY and CDR2 FYNNEI come from the germline V gene. This CDR3 comprises 14 residues. CDR3: CASSPLGGNSPLHF. For the CDR3, the DNA is TGTGCCAGCAGTCCTCTGGGAGGGAATTCACCCCTCCACTTT. Variable domain in full (rest from reference TRBV2 and TRBJ1-6): EPEVTQTPSHQVTQMGQEVILRCVPISNHLYFYWYRQILGQKVEFLVSFYNNEISEKSEIFDDQFSVERPDGSNFTLKIRSTKLEDSAMYFCASSPLGGNSPLHFGNGTRLTVT.